These T cell receptor beta chains were read from a single sample in a study of CD8+ T cells in alopecia areata. Profiling relied on immunoSEQ multiplex PCR, and the TCRdb table lists in-frame clones only, not all of them. The sample records over 120,000 clones, less than 70% being singletons. This sample comprised CD8+ T cells sorted from blood, obtained at week 4, from a patient treated with tofacitinib. These receptors originate from a human donor with alopecia areata. CDR3s include the opening cysteine and the closing phenylalanine or tryptophan. Fields, in order: V gene, clone size, CDR3 length, D gene, CDR3 protein. A D gene is named only where the DNA matches it firmly. A row's size may be missing; if present it is once, few, many or a size class.

TRBV2 few 14 TRBD1 CASRKAGGTGELFF
TRBV27 . 15 TRBD1 CASSQVGTGQETQYF
TRBV5-1 . 13 . CASSLGINYGYTF
TRBV30 . 16 TRBD2 CAWSMWGGAHTDTQYF
TRBV27 few 11 . CASSWGGELFF
TRBV30 . 15 . CAWSVHPGIGYGYTF
TRBV7-9 few 15 TRBD1 CASSSGTGQNTEAFF
TRBV30 few 12 . CAWSVTGTEAFF
TRBV19 . 13 TRBD1 CASKTGINYGYTF
TRBV11-2 . 18 TRBD2 CASSLDYDSGRTTDTQYF
TRBV27 . 14 TRBD2 CASSLLLAGGTQYF
TRBV4-1 . 15 TRBD1 CASSHPRDRGREAFF
TRBV5-1 . 15 . CASSSIAGDTYEQYF
TRBV7-9 few 11 . CASLFTGELFF
TRBV30 . 13 . CAWSVADSYGYTF
TRBV25-1 once 13 . CASSEVGGNEQYF
TRBV7-9 . 14 . CASGDRGRRETQYF
TRBV27 . 14 TRBD1 CASRTGGKIYGYTF
TRBV7-9 . 16 . CASSSPPGGVNTEAFF
TRBV6-1 . 15 . CASSERVATTDTQYF
TRBV14 . 14 . CASSSPGHQETQYF
TRBV4-3 . 13 . CASSPADNYGYTF